The clone carrying this T cell receptor (beta chain) was counted ten times or more. The data are from a study of T cell repertoires in cytomegalovirus infection. The CDR3 has 18 residues. V trimming: 5 bases; J trimming: 0 bases; junction bases outside the gene matches: 13. Each CDR3 protein is one row after TCRdb ran MiXCR on the reads. The sample lists hundreds of thousands of distinct CDR3 sequences, about 11% seen once, with 10% to 13% in the top ten. This chain links TRBV12-3 or TRBV12-4 with TRBJ2-3; the match to TRBD2 covers 8 bases. The sequence was collected from a human donor in good health (CMV status not recorded). Some clones in this sample may be carry-over from other donors' samples. What was sequenced was PBMCs. The CDR3 coding sequence is TGTGCCAGCAGTACGCCCCGCGGGGGGATTCATAGCACAGATACGCAGTATTTT. It encodes CASSTPRGGIHSTDTQYF.